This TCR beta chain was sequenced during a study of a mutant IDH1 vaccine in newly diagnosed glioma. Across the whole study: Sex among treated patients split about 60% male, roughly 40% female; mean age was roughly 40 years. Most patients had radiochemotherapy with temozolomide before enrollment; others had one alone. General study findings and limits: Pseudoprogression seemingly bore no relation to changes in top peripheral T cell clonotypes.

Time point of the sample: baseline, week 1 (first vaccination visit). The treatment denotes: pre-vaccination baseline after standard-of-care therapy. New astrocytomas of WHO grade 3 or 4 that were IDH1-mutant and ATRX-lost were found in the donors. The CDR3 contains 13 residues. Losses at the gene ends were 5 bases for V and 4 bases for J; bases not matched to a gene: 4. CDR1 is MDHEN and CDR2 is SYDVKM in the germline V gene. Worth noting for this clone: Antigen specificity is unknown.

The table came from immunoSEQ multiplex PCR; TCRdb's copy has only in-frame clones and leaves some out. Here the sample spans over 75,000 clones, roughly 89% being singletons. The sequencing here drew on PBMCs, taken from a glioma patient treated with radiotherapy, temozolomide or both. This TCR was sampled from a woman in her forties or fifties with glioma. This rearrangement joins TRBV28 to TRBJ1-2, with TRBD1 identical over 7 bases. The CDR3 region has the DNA TGTGCCAGCAGTGGGGGGACAGCCTATGGCTACACCTTC. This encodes CASSGGTAYGYTF.